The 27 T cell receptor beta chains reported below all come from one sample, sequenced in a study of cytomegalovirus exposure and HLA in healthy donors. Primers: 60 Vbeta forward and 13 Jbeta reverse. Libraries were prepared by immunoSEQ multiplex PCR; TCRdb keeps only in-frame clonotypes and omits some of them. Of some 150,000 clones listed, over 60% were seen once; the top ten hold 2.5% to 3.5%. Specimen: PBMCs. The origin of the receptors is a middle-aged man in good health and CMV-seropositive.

CDR3 loop: CASSFRPPWTGNTGELFF. The DNA of the CDR3 is TGTGCCAGCAGTTTTCGTCCCCCCTGGACAGGGAACACCGGGGAGCTGTTTTTT. The chain couples TRBV27 to TRBJ2-2, with 7 bases fitting TRBD1. The CDR3 totals 18 residues. The junction had 11 bases not matched to a gene; V was cut back by 3 bases and J by 1 base. Per germline, CDR1 MNHEY and CDR2 SMNVEV (reference sequence).

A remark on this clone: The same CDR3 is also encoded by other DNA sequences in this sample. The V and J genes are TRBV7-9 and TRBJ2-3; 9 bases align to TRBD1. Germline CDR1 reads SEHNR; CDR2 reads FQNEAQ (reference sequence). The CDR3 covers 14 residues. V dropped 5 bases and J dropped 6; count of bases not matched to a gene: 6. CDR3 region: CASSVGQGTDTQYF. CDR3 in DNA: TGTGCCAGCAGCGTGGGACAGGGAACTGATACGCAGTATTTT.

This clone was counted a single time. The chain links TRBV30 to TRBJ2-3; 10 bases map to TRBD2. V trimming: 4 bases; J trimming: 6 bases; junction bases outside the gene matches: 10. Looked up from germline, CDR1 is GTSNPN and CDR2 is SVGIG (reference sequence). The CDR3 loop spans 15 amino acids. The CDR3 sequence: CAWIPKLAGADTQYF. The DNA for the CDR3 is TGTGCCTGGATCCCGAAGCTAGCGGGAGCCGATACGCAGTATTTT.

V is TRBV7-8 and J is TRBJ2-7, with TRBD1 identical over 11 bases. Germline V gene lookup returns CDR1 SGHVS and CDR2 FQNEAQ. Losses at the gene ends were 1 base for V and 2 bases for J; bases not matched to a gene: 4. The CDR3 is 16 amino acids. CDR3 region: CASSLGGQGATYEQYF. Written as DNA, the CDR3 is TGTGCCAGCAGCTTAGGCGGACAGGGGGCCACCTACGAGCAGTACTTC.

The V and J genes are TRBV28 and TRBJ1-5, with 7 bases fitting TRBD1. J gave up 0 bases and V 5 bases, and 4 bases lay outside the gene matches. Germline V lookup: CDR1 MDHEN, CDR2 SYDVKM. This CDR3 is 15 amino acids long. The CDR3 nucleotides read TGTGCCAGCAGTCGGACAGGAGATAGCAATCAGCCCCAGCATTTT. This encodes CASSRTGDSNQPQHF. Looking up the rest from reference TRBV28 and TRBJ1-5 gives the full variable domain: DVKVTQSSRYLVKRTGEKVFLECVQDMDHENMFWYRQDPGLGLRLIYFSYDVKMKEKGDIPEGYSVSREKKERFSLILESASTNQTSMYLCASSRTGDSNQPQHFGDGTRLSIL.

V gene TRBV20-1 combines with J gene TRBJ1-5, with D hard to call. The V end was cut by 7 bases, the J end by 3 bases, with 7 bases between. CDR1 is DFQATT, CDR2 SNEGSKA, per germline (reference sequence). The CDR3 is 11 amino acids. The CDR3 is CSVQANQPQHF. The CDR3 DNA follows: TGCAGTGTTCAGGCCAATCAGCCCCAGCATTTT.

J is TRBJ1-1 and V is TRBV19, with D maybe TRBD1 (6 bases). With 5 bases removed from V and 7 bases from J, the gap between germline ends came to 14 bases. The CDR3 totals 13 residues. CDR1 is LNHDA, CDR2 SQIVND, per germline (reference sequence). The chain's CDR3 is CASSPGHPLEAFF. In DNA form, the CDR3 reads TGTGCCAGTAGTCCGGGACACCCGCTTGAAGCTTTCTTT.

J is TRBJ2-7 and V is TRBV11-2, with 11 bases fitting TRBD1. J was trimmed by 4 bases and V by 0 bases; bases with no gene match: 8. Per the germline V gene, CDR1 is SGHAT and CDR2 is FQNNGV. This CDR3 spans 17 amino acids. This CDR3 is CASSLDEAGQGAYEQYF. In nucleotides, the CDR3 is TGTGCCAGCAGCTTAGATGAGGCCGGACAGGGGGCGTACGAGCAGTACTTC. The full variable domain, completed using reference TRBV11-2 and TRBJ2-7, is EAGVAQSPRYKIIEKRQSVAFWCNPISGHATLYWYQQILGQGPKLLIQFQNNGVVDDSQLPKDRFSAERLKGVDSTLKIQPAKLEDSAVYLCASSLDEAGQGAYEQYFGPGTRLTVT.

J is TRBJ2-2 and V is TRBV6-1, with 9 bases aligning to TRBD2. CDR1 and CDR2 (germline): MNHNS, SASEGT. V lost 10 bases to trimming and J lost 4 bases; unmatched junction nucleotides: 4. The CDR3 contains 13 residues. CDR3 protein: CATIAGATGELFF. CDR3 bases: TGTGCCACTATAGCGGGAGCCACCGGGGAGCTGTTTTTT.

In nucleotides, the CDR3 is TGTGCCAGCAGTGCTCGACAGGGGGCCTATGGCTACACCTTC. Its protein is CASSARQGAYGYTF. The chain has TRBV27 and TRBJ1-2; 10 bases are a match to TRBD1. The J segment lost 4 bases and the V segment lost 5 bases, leaving 4 bases of the junction unmatched. This CDR3 contains 14 residues. CDR1 MNHEY and CDR2 SMNVEV come from the germline V gene (reference sequence).

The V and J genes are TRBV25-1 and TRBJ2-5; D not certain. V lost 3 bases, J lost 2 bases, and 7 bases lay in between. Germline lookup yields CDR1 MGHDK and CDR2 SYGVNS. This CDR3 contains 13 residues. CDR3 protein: CASSDDWQETQYF. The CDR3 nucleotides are TGTGCCAGCAGTGACGACTGGCAAGAGACCCAGTACTTC.

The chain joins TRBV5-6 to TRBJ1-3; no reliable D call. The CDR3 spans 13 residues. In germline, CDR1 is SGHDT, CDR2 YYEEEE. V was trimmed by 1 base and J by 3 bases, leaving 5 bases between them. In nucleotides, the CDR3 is TGTGCCAGCAGCTTGACGGGTGGAAACACCATATATTTT. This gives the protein CASSLTGGNTIYF.

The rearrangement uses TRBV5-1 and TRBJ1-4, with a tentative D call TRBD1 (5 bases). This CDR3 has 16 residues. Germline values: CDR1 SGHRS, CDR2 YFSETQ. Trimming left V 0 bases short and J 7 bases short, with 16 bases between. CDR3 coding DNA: TGCGCCAGCAGCTTGGAGAGTGGGGGGAATCGTGAAAAACTGTTTTTT. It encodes CASSLESGGNREKLFF.

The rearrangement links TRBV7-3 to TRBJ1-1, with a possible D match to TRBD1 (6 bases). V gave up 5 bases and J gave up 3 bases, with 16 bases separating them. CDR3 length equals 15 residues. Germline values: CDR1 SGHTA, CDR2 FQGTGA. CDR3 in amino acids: CASSKQGEEDTEAFF. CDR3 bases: TGTGCCAGCAGCAAACAGGGCGAAGAAGACACTGAAGCTTTCTTT.

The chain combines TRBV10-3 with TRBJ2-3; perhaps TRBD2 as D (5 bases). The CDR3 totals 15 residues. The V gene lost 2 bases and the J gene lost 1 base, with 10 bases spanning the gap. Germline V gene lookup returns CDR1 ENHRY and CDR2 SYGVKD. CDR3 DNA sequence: TGTGCCATCAGTGAGGGAGGCCAGGGCACAGATACGCAGTATTTT. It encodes CAISEGGQGTDTQYF.

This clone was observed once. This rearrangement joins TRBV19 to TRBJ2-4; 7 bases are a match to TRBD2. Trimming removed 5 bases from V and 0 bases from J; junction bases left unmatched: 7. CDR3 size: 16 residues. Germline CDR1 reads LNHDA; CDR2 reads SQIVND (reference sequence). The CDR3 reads CASSYGTNLAKNIQYF. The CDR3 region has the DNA TGTGCCAGTAGTTACGGGACTAATCTAGCCAAAAACATTCAGTACTTC.

CDR3 loop: CARGVDSLMNTEAFF. The DNA of the CDR3 is TGTGCCAGGGGAGTGGACAGTCTCATGAACACTGAAGCTTTCTTT. V is TRBV6-1 and J is TRBJ1-1; D possibly corresponds to TRBD1 (6 bases). The V gene lost 9 bases and the J gene lost 0 bases, with 17 bases spanning the gap. This CDR3 has 15 amino acids. Germline V gene sequence: CDR1 MNHNS, CDR2 SASEGT.

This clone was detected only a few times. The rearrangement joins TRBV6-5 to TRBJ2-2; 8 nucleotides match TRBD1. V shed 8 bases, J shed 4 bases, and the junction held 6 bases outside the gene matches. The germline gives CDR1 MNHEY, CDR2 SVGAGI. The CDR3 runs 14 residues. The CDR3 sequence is CASYNTGGTGELFF. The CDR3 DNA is TGTGCCAGCTACAATACAGGGGGCACCGGGGAGCTGTTTTTT.

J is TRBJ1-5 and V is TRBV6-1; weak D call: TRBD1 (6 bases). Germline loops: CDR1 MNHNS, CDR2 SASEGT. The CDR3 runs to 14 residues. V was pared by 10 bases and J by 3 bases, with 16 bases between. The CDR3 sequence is CATYPTGLNQPQHF. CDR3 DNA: TGTGCCACCTATCCGACAGGCCTCAATCAGCCCCAGCATTTT.

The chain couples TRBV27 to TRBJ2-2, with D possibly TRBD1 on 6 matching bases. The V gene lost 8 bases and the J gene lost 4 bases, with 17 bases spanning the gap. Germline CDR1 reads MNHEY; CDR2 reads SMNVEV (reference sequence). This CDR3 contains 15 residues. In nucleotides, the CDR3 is TGTGCCAGCCGACGCTCTAGGGGGAGCACCGGGGAGCTGTTTTTT. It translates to CASRRSRGSTGELFF.

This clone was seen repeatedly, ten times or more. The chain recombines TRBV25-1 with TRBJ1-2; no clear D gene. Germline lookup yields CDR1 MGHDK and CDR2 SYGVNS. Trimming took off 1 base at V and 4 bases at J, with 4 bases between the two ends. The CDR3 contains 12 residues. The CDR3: CASSESLYGYTF. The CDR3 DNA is TGTGCCAGCAGTGAATCCCTCTATGGCTACACCTTC.

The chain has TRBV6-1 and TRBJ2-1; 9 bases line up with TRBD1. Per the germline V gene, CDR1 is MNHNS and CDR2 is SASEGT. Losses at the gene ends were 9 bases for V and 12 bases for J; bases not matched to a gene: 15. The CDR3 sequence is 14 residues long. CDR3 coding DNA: TGTGCCAGTCCCGGGACAGGGTACGAAGGGGGGCAGTTCTTC. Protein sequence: CASPGTGYEGGQFF.

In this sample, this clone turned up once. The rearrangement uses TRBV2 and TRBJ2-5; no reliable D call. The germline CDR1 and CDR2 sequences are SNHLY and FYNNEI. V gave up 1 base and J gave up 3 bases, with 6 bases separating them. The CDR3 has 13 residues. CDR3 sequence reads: CASSEGPKETQYF. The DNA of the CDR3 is TGTGCCAGCAGTGAAGGGCCGAAAGAGACCCAGTACTTC.

The CDR3 nucleotides are TGCAGCGTAGACCCGGGGGGCACAGATACGCAGTATTTT. It encodes CSVDPGGTDTQYF. This chain links TRBV29-1 with TRBJ2-3; a weak D match, TRBD2 (6 bases). V shed 6 bases and J shed 1 base, with 11 bases lying between them. The CDR3 extends over 13 amino acids. Germline CDR1 reads SQVTM; CDR2 reads ANQGSEA.

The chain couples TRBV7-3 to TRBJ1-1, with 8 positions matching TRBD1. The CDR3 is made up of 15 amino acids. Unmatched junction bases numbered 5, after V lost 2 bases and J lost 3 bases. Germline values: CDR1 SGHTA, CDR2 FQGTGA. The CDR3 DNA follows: TGTGCCAGCAGCTTACGACAGGGGTTGGACACTGAAGCTTTCTTT. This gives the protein CASSLRQGLDTEAFF.

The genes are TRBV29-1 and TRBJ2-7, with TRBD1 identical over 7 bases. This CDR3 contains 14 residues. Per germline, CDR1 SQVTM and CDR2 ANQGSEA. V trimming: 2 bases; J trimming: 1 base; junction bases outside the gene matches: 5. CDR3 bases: TGCAGCGTTGAACCCAGGACAGGTTCCTACGAGCAGTACTTC. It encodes CSVEPRTGSYEQYF.

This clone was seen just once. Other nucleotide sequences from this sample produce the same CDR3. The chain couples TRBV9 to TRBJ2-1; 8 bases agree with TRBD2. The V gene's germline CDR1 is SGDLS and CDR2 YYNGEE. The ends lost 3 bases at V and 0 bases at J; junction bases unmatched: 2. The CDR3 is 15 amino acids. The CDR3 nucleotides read TGTGCCAGCAGCGACAGCGGGAGCTCCTACAATGAGCAGTTCTTC. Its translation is CASSDSGSSYNEQFF.